A selection of T cell receptor beta chains follows, all from one sample in a study of control samples from healthy donors and cancer patients. Clones were sequenced by immunoSEQ multiplex PCR, and TCRdb holds only the in-frame ones, with some missing. The sample lists about 4,000 clones, roughly 80% occurring once. The sequenced sample consisted of formalin-fixed, paraffin-embedded tissue. The receptors come from a female donor with melanoma. Both conserved end residues are part of each CDR3. Each record gives: J gene, clone size, V gene, D gene, CDR3 protein, CDR3 DNA. The D gene is left open where the match is weak. Expanded clones get a size class; other rows say once, few or many, or leave the size out.

>TRBJ2-5|.|TRBV29-1|.
CSVLDGNQETQYF
TGCAGCGTCCTTGACGGAAACCAAGAGACCCAGTACTTC
>TRBJ2-1|.|TRBV27|.
CASKPDRSSYNEQFF
TGTGCCAGCAAACCCGACAGGAGCTCCTACAATGAGCAGTTCTTC
>TRBJ2-7|.|TRBV19|TRBD2
CASSRTSGYTYEQYF
TGTGCCAGTAGCCGGACTAGCGGGTATACCTACGAGCAGTACTTC
>TRBJ1-5|.|TRBV7-2|TRBD1
CASSLRTGGDQPQHF
TGTGCCAGCAGCTTGAGGACAGGGGGCGATCAGCCCCAGCATTTT
>TRBJ1-5|.|TRBV30|TRBD1
CAWSHRTGVDQPQHF
TGTGCCTGGAGTCACCGGACAGGGGTAGATCAGCCCCAGCATTTT
>TRBJ2-1|.|TRBV10-3|TRBD2
CATERLAGVDEQFF
TGTGCCACAGAGAGGCTAGCGGGAGTTGATGAGCAGTTCTTC
>TRBJ2-1|.|TRBV7-2|TRBD2
CASSSRLAGGGEQFF
TGTGCCAGCAGCTCAAGACTAGCGGGAGGGGGTGAGCAGTTCTTC
>TRBJ2-5|.|TRBV11-2|TRBD2
CASSLLGRGGRAGETQYF
TGTGCCAGCAGCCTCCTGGGGCGGGGCGGGAGGGCTGGTGAGACCCAGTACTTC
>TRBJ2-3|.|TRBV16|.
CASSQSGTADTQYF
TGTGCCAGCAGCCAATCGGGTACCGCAGATACGCAGTATTTT
>TRBJ2-1|.|TRBV2|.
CASSPTTDEQFF
TGTGCCAGCAGTCCTACGACGGATGAGCAGTTCTTC
>TRBJ2-7|.|TRBV10-2|TRBD2
CASSVRAGGPPYEQYF
TGCGCCAGCAGTGTAAGGGCGGGAGGGCCTCCCTACGAGCAGTACTTC
>TRBJ2-1|.|TRBV4-3|.
CASSQDGGGGAPGNNEQFF
TGCGCCAGCAGCCAAGATGGAGGGGGCGGGGCCCCTGGTAACAATGAGCAGTTCTTC
>TRBJ2-7|once|TRBV2|TRBD1
CASSEGQVHEQYF
TGTGCCAGCAGTGAGGGACAGGTCCACGAGCAGTACTTC
>TRBJ2-1|.|TRBV9|.
CASRGDSGYEQFF
TGTGCCAGCAGAGGGGATAGCGGTTATGAGCAGTTCTTC
>TRBJ2-7|.|TRBV4-3|.
CASSQDLIGGYEQYF
TGCGCCAGCAGCCAAGATCTTATCGGCGGCTACGAGCAGTACTTC
>TRBJ1-4|few|TRBV5-1|.
CASSLGLGEKLFF
TGCGCCAGCAGCTTGGGGTTAGGGGAAAAACTGTTTTTT
>TRBJ2-1|.|TRBV6-5|TRBD2
CASSLLAGVGNEQFF
TGTGCCAGCAGCTTACTAGCGGGAGTAGGCAATGAGCAGTTCTTC
>TRBJ2-3|.|TRBV25-1|.
CASSEPITDTQYF
TGTGCCAGCAGTGAACCCATCACAGATACGCAGTATTTT
>TRBJ1-1|once|TRBV9|.
CASSRRGASQTEAFF
TGTGCCAGCAGCCGACGGGGGGCGAGTCAAACTGAAGCTTTCTTT
>TRBJ1-5|few|TRBV4-1|.
CASSQDSGTDRPQHF
TGCGCCAGCAGCCAAGATTCCGGGACCGACAGGCCCCAGCATTTT
>TRBJ1-3|.|TRBV3-1/TRBV3-2|.
CASTSGNTIYF
TGTGCCAGCACCTCGGGAAACACCATATATTTT
>TRBJ2-2|.|TRBV19|.
CASSIVGPGELFF
TGTGCCAGTAGTATAGTCGGGCCCGGGGAGCTGTTTTTT
>TRBJ1-2|.|TRBV5-4|.
CASSLVSGVYGYTF
TGTGCCAGCAGCTTGGTTTCGGGGGTTTATGGCTACACCTTC
>TRBJ2-1|.|TRBV4-3|.
CASSPLPLYNEQFF
TGCGCCAGCAGCCCGTTACCCCTTTACAATGAGCAGTTCTTC
>TRBJ2-5|once|TRBV7-2|.
CASSLLDFSQYF
TGTGCCAGCAGCTTATTGGATTTTTCCCAGTACTTC
>TRBJ2-2|few|TRBV19|.
CASSVGRTTGELFF
TGTGCCAGTAGTGTGGGCAGGACCACCGGGGAGCTGTTTTTT
>TRBJ2-1|.|TRBV15|.
CATSDFSVTDEQFF
TGTGCCACCAGCGACTTCAGTGTTACCGATGAGCAGTTCTTC
>TRBJ1-1|.|TRBV2|.
CASIYTGEAFF
TGTGCCAGCATCTACACGGGCGAAGCTTTCTTT
>TRBJ2-5|.|TRBV7-8|.
CASSPYGSIWETQYF
TGTGCCAGCAGCCCCTACGGGAGTATTTGGGAGACCCAGTACTTC
>TRBJ1-5|.|TRBV9|TRBD1
CASSVGVGRGQPQHF
TGTGCCAGCAGCGTAGGGGTGGGCAGGGGGCAGCCCCAGCATTTT
>TRBJ2-2|.|TRBV9|.
CASSVGSTDTGELFF
TGTGCCAGCAGCGTAGGGTCGACTGACACCGGGGAGCTGTTTTTT
>TRBJ1-3|.|TRBV30|TRBD1
CAWGQGFGNTIYF
TGTGCCTGGGGACAGGGTTTCGGAAACACCATATATTTT
>TRBJ2-1|.|TRBV7-3|TRBD2
CASSPGIAGVAYNEQFF
TGTGCCAGCAGCCCCGGAATAGCGGGTGTGGCCTACAATGAGCAGTTCTTC
>TRBJ2-1|.|TRBV4-2|TRBD2
CASSQMTTGTSGSNEQFF
TGTGCCAGCAGCCAAATGACGACCGGGACTAGCGGGAGTAATGAGCAGTTCTTC
>TRBJ1-1|.|TRBV19|TRBD1
CASSNRQGLNTEAFF
TGTGCCAGTAGTAACAGACAGGGTTTGAACACTGAAGCTTTCTTT
>TRBJ2-5|.|TRBV5-4|TRBD1
CASSLTGQGANQETQYF
TGTGCCAGCAGCTTGACGGGACAGGGGGCGAATCAAGAGACCCAGTACTTC
>TRBJ2-1|.|TRBV10-3|.
CAISSYSGANNEQFF
TGTGCCATCAGTTCGTATAGCGGAGCCAACAATGAGCAGTTCTTC
>TRBJ1-6|.|TRBV28|.
CASSLRDNSPLHF
TGTGCCAGCAGTTTACGAGATAATTCACCCCTCCACTTT
>TRBJ2-1|.|TRBV25-1|TRBD2
CASSEDSRAGAYNEQFF
TGTGCCAGCAGTGAAGACAGTAGGGCGGGAGCCTACAATGAGCAGTTCTTC
>TRBJ1-6|.|TRBV9|.
CASSVAGSRSPLHF
TGTGCCAGCAGCGTAGCTGGTTCCCGTTCACCCCTCCACTTT
>TRBJ2-1|.|TRBV19|.
CASTQTAGLYNEQFF
TGTGCCAGTACCCAAACGGCCGGGCTATACAATGAGCAGTTCTTC
>TRBJ1-5|.|TRBV7-9|.
CASSLQGNQPQHF
TGTGCCAGCAGCTTACAGGGAAATCAGCCCCAGCATTTT
>TRBJ1-3|.|TRBV12-3/TRBV12-4|.
CASKANSGNTIYF
TGTGCCAGCAAGGCGAACTCTGGAAACACCATATATTTT
>TRBJ1-5|few|TRBV15|.
CATSRESSAAPQHF
TGTGCCACCAGCAGAGAATCATCAGCAGCGCCCCAGCATTTT
>TRBJ2-5|.|TRBV5-4|TRBD1
CASSSQGAEEIQYF
TGTGCCAGCAGCTCGCAGGGGGCTGAAGAGATCCAGTACTTC
>TRBJ2-1|.|TRBV11-3|.
CASSLDTLNEQFF
TGTGCCAGCAGCTTAGATACACTTAATGAGCAGTTCTTC
>TRBJ1-2|.|TRBV5-5|.
CASSLTRIDYGYTF
TGTGCCAGCAGCTTGACTCGAATCGACTATGGCTACACCTTC
>TRBJ2-1|few|TRBV7-8|.
CASSLAVLNEQFF
TGTGCCAGCAGCTTAGCGGTTCTCAATGAGCAGTTCTTC
>TRBJ1-3|.|TRBV5-6|.
CASSSPGITGNTIYF
TGTGCCAGCAGTTCTCCCGGGATCACTGGAAACACCATATATTTT
>TRBJ2-7|once|TRBV6-5|TRBD1
CASSYQGQGSYEQYF
TGTGCCAGCAGTTACCAGGGACAGGGGTCCTACGAGCAGTACTTC
>TRBJ2-7|few|TRBV30|TRBD2
CAWSFVRASGRYEQYF
TGTGCCTGGAGTTTTGTTAGGGCTAGCGGGAGGTACGAGCAGTACTTC
>TRBJ2-7|.|TRBV5-1|TRBD2
CASSLHGTSGSYEQYF
TGCGCCAGCAGCTTGCACGGGACTAGCGGTTCCTACGAGCAGTACTTC
>TRBJ1-4|.|TRBV25-1|.
CASQRGATNEKLFF
TGTGCCAGCCAGAGGGGGGCAACTAATGAAAAACTGTTTTTT
>TRBJ2-5|.|TRBV29-1|.
CSGKQGGETQYF
TGCAGCGGGAAACAGGGCGGGGAGACCCAGTACTTC
>TRBJ2-1|.|TRBV7-3|.
CASSLRSGGEQFF
TGTGCCAGCAGCTTAAGGTCTGGGGGCGAGCAGTTCTTC
>TRBJ2-2|.|TRBV9|.
CASSILQNTGELFF
TGTGCCAGCAGCATCCTACAGAACACCGGGGAGCTGTTTTTT
>TRBJ1-3|.|TRBV7-2|TRBD1
CASSLRAGGTGNTIYF
TGTGCCAGCAGCTTAAGGGCAGGGGGGACTGGAAACACCATATATTTT